The 25 T cell receptor beta chains given below trace back to one sample, sequenced in a study of cytomegalovirus exposure and HLA in healthy donors. Data came from immunoSEQ multiplex PCR; TCRdb stores just in-frame clones and leaves some out. The sample holds 150,000 to 200,000 clones, about 82% seen once. The sample taken for sequencing was PBMCs. The receptors were sampled from a man aged 30 to 45 in good health and CMV-seropositive.

This chain connects TRBV4-1 to TRBJ2-7; D not resolved. The V end lost 1 base, the J end lost 5 bases, and 21 bases lay between the germline ends. CDR3 length: 17 residues. Germline V lookup: CDR1 MGHRA, CDR2 YSYEKL. CDR3 coding DNA: TGCGCCAGCAGCCAAGTTAGCTTGTTTTCGGCGGTCCACGAGCAGTACTTC. Its protein is CASSQVSLFSAVHEQYF.

V usage is TRBV7-6 and J usage is TRBJ2-3, with 11 nucleotides matching TRBD2. The junction had 9 bases not matched to a gene; V was cut back by 1 base and J by 0 bases. The length of the CDR3 is 19 residues. Germline assignment: CDR1 SGHVS and CDR2 FNYEAQ. The CDR3 DNA is TGTGCCAGCAGCTTAGAGGCTAGCGGGGGGCTTTCTAGCACAGATACGCAGTATTTT. Encoded protein: CASSLEASGGLSSTDTQYF.

This sequence joins TRBV7-2 and TRBJ1-4, with 7 nucleotides matching TRBD1. The germline V gene encodes CDR1 SGHTA and CDR2 FQGNSA. The CDR3 consists of 15 residues. V lost 4 bases and J lost 8; bases outside the gene matches: 10. The CDR3 nucleotides read TGTGCCAGCAGCTCTTTGACAGGGAGGCTGGAAAAACTGTTTTTT. Translating it yields CASSSLTGRLEKLFF.

The V call is TRBV9, the J call TRBJ2-5; TRBD2 might be the D (5 bases). The germline CDR1 and CDR2 sequences are SGDLS and YYNGEE. The CDR3 contains 15 residues. V gave up 3 bases and J gave up 2 bases, with 14 bases separating them. CDR3 loop: CASSAALEVQETQYF. CDR3 nucleotide sequence: TGTGCCAGCAGCGCGGCACTAGAGGTACAAGAGACCCAGTACTTC.

The chain recombines TRBV11-2 with TRBJ2-1, with TRBD1 as a possible D gene (6 bases). The CDR3 is 16 residues long. Germline CDR1 is SGHAT and CDR2 is FQNNGV. V lost 6 bases and J lost 3, with 18 bases in between. CDR3 sequence reads: CASRDETGSNYNEQFF. In nucleotides, the CDR3 is TGTGCCAGCAGAGATGAGACAGGATCCAACTACAATGAGCAGTTCTTC.

The chain carries TRBV7-2 and TRBJ1-4; D may be TRBD1 (5 bases). Germline V CDR1 and CDR2: SGHTA, FQGNSA. The CDR3 runs 16 residues. Trimming removed 6 bases from V and 6 bases from J, with 20 bases in between. The CDR3 DNA is TGTGCCAGCAGGGGTCAGGGTGGGGCCCTCGATGAAAAACTGTTTTTT. This gives the protein CASRGQGGALDEKLFF.

V gene TRBV2 combines with J gene TRBJ2-7, with D tentatively TRBD2 (6 bases). This CDR3 has 14 amino acids. Per the germline V gene, CDR1 is SNHLY and CDR2 is FYNNEI. The V end lost 10 bases, the J end lost 3 bases, and 19 bases lay between the germline ends. The CDR3 protein is CATKPGLGVYEQYF. Written as DNA, the CDR3 is TGTGCCACCAAACCGGGACTCGGGGTCTACGAGCAGTACTTC. The variable domain in full, completed from reference TRBV2 and TRBJ2-7, reads EPEVTQTPSHQVTQMGQEVILRCVPISNHLYFYWYRQILGQKVEFLVSFYNNEISEKSEIFDDQFSVERPDGSNFTLKIRSTKLEDSAMYFCATKPGLGVYEQYFGPGTRLTVT.

This clone showed up just once. The genes are TRBV9 and TRBJ2-1, with TRBD2 matching over 11 bases. V shed 4 bases, J shed 9 bases, and the junction held 6 bases outside the gene matches. The CDR3 sequence is 14 residues long. The germline V gene has CDR1 SGDLS and CDR2 YYNGEE. The CDR3 sequence: CASSFSGGAGEQFF. DNA for the CDR3: TGTGCCAGCAGCTTTAGCGGGGGGGCCGGTGAGCAGTTCTTC.

The table lists this clone with a count of one. V usage is TRBV4-1 and J usage is TRBJ1-4; unclear D gene. V shed 0 bases and J shed 4 bases, with 6 bases lying between them. The CDR3 is made up of 14 amino acids. The germline gives CDR1 MGHRA, CDR2 YSYEKL. In nucleotides, the CDR3 is TGCGCCAGCAGCCAAGATCGGGGTAATGAAAAACTGTTTTTT. Protein: CASSQDRGNEKLFF.

The chain carries TRBV7-2 and TRBJ1-1; D ambiguous. The V gene's germline CDR1 is SGHTA and CDR2 FQGNSA. V was pared by 2 bases and J by 3 bases, with 10 bases between. The CDR3 runs 14 residues. The CDR3 coding sequence is TGTGCCAGCAGCTTATCACCGGACTACACTGAAGCTTTCTTT. Protein product: CASSLSPDYTEAFF. Variable domain in full (rest from reference TRBV7-2 and TRBJ1-1): GAGVSQSPSNKVTEKGKDVELRCDPISGHTALYWYRQSLGQGLEFLIYFQGNSAPDKSGLPSDRFSAERTGGSVSTLTIQRTQQEDSAVYLCASSLSPDYTEAFFGQGTRLTVV.

As DNA, the CDR3 is TGTGCCAGCAGTTTAACTAGCGGGGGAGATACGCAGTATTTT. Translating gives CASSLTSGGDTQYF. V usage is TRBV27 and J usage is TRBJ2-3, with 11 bases fitting TRBD2. The CDR3 loop spans 14 amino acids. The germline V gene encodes CDR1 MNHEY and CDR2 SMNVEV (reference sequence). V lost 2 bases, J lost 5 bases, and 0 bases stayed unmatched.

The rearrangement links TRBV7-9 to TRBJ2-1; D not certain. Germline assignment: CDR1 SEHNR and CDR2 FQNEAQ (reference sequence). Trimming took 1 base from V and 5 from J, leaving 6 bases between them. This CDR3 spans 13 amino acids. For the CDR3, the DNA is TGTGCCAGCAGCTTAGAAACAGACAATGAGCAGTTCTTC. Its translation: CASSLETDNEQFF.

This chain links TRBV18 with TRBJ1-6, with TRBD1 matching over 9 bases. V lost 2 bases to trimming and J lost 10 bases; unmatched junction nucleotides: 0. The CDR3 is made up of 13 amino acids. CDR1 and CDR2 from the germline V gene are KGHSH and LQKENI. The CDR3 is CASSPDRGSPLHF. CDR3 bases: TGTGCCAGCTCACCAGACAGGGGGTCACCCCTCCACTTT.

The chain joins TRBV4-3 to TRBJ2-7, with D possibly TRBD2 on 6 matching bases. The CDR3 is 18 amino acids. Germline lookup yields CDR1 LGHNA and CDR2 YSLEER. V was clipped by 0 bases and J by 2 bases, with 20 bases between them. This CDR3 reads CASSQDARGTPPPYEQYF. CDR3 DNA sequence: TGCGCCAGCAGCCAAGATGCGCGGGGAACCCCCCCTCCCTACGAGCAGTACTTC.

The chain links TRBV9 to TRBJ2-1; D possibly corresponds to TRBD2 (6 bases). V gave up 4 bases and J gave up 4 bases, with 12 bases separating them. Germline values: CDR1 SGDLS, CDR2 YYNGEE. CDR3 size: 14 residues. The CDR3 region has the DNA TGTGCCAGCAGCCGAGAGAGCGGGTACAATGAGCAGTTCTTC. Translation: CASSRESGYNEQFF. Variable domain in full (rest from reference TRBV9 and TRBJ2-1): DSGVTQTPKHLITATGQRVTLRCSPRSGDLSVYWYQQSLDQGLQFLIQYYNGEERAKGNILERFSAQQFPDLHSELNLSSLELGDSALYFCASSRESGYNEQFFGPGTRLTVL.

This chain joins TRBV7-2 and TRBJ2-1; 9 nucleotides align to TRBD1. Looked up from germline, CDR1 is SGHTA and CDR2 is FQGNSA. The length of the CDR3 is 15 residues. Trimming removed 6 bases from V and 4 bases from J; junction bases left unmatched: 7. The CDR3 nucleotides read TGTGCCAGCAGTTACGACAGGGGGGTGTACAATGAGCAGTTCTTC. Protein sequence: CASSYDRGVYNEQFF.

This clone occurred once. V usage is TRBV6-1 and J usage is TRBJ2-3, with a tentative D call TRBD2 (5 bases). CDR3 length: 13 residues. The germline V gene encodes CDR1 MNHNS and CDR2 SASEGT. The germline V and J ends were trimmed by 6 bases and 2 bases, with 9 bases remaining between them. DNA of the CDR3: TGTGCCAGCAGACTAGGATACACAGATACGCAGTATTTT. It encodes CASRLGYTDTQYF.

The gene calls are TRBV19 and TRBJ1-1, with 10 bases aligning to TRBD1. V trimming: 1 base; J trimming: 2 bases; junction bases outside the gene matches: 4. The CDR3 length is 16 residues. From germline, CDR1 is LNHDA and CDR2 SQIVND (reference sequence). For the CDR3, the DNA is TGTGCCAGTAGTATAGGGGGACAGGGGTCCAACACTGAAGCTTTCTTT. Its protein is CASSIGGQGSNTEAFF.

The rearrangement uses TRBV6-5 and TRBJ2-3, with 7 bases that match TRBD1. V lost 4 bases, J lost 4 bases, and 11 bases stayed unmatched. Germline V gene lookup returns CDR1 MNHEY and CDR2 SVGAGI. CDR3 length: 16 amino acids. DNA of the CDR3: TGTGCCAGCAGTTTCTATAACAGGGGAAAGGCAGATACGCAGTATTTT. As protein: CASSFYNRGKADTQYF.

The DNA for the CDR3 is TGTGCCAGCAGCCTCCGACTAGCGGGGGGAAATGCAGATACGCAGTATTTT. This sequence encodes CASSLRLAGGNADTQYF. This chain connects TRBV4-2 to TRBJ2-3; 13 bases match TRBD2. Germline V lookup: CDR1 LGHNA, CDR2 YNFKEQ. The ends lost 4 bases at V and 4 bases at J; junction bases unmatched: 8. The CDR3 is 17 amino acids.

The chain joins TRBV12-5 to TRBJ2-1, with TRBD2 matching 9 bases. The CDR3 runs 14 residues. CDR1 is LGHNT and CDR2 is FRNRAP in the germline V gene. The J segment lost 5 bases and the V segment lost 5 bases, leaving 4 bases of the junction unmatched. The CDR3 DNA reads TGTGCTAGTGGTAACAGCGGGGGGCACAATGAGCAGTTCTTC. It translates to CASGNSGGHNEQFF. The full variable domain, completed using reference TRBV12-5 and TRBJ2-1, is DARVTQTPRHKVTEMGQEVTMRCQPILGHNTVFWYRQTMMQGLELLAYFRNRAPLDDSGMPKDRFSAEMPDATLATLKIQPSEPRDSAVYFCASGNSGGHNEQFFGPGTRLTVL.

The J gene is TRBJ2-7, the V gene TRBV4-2; D remains ambiguous. The germline V gene encodes CDR1 LGHNA and CDR2 YNFKEQ. The V end lost 1 base, the J end lost 1 base, and 5 bases lay between the germline ends. This CDR3 is 13 amino acids long. The CDR3: CASSQVESYEQYF. The CDR3 DNA reads as TGTGCCAGCAGCCAAGTGGAGTCCTACGAGCAGTACTTC.

J is TRBJ1-4 and V is TRBV9, with a possible D match to TRBD1 (5 bases). Trimming shortened V by 0 bases and J by 6 bases, and 18 bases separated the two germline ends. The CDR3 sequence is 17 residues long. Germline V gene data show CDR1 as SGDLS and CDR2 as YYNGEE. CDR3 residues: CASSVDPRQTRHEKLFF. DNA of the CDR3: TGTGCCAGCAGCGTAGATCCCCGACAGACGAGACATGAAAAACTGTTTTTT.

This sequence joins TRBV5-1 and TRBJ2-1, with D unresolved. The CDR3 extends over 13 amino acids. The germline CDR1 and CDR2 sequences are SGHRS and YFSETQ. Between the trimmed V and J ends, which lost 1 base and 5 bases, there was a span of 7 bases. This CDR3 is CASSLLSDNEQFF. The CDR3 nucleotides read TGCGCCAGCAGCTTGCTATCGGACAATGAGCAGTTCTTC. Full variable domain (outside the CDR3, taken from reference TRBV5-1 and TRBJ2-1): KAGVTQTPRYLIKTRGQQVTLSCSPISGHRSVSWYQQTPGQGLQFLFEYFSETQRNKGNFPGRFSGRQFSNSRSEMNVSTLELGDSALYLCASSLLSDNEQFFGPGTRLTVL.

V usage is TRBV29-1 and J usage is TRBJ2-2, with TRBD1 matching over 8 bases. Trimming cost V 8 bases and J 3 bases; bases outside gene matches: 5. This CDR3 has 13 amino acids. Germline V CDR1 and CDR2: SQVTM, ANQGSEA. CDR3 DNA sequence: TGCAGCACCGCGACAGGGGACACCGGGGAGCTGTTTTTT. Its protein is CSTATGDTGELFF.